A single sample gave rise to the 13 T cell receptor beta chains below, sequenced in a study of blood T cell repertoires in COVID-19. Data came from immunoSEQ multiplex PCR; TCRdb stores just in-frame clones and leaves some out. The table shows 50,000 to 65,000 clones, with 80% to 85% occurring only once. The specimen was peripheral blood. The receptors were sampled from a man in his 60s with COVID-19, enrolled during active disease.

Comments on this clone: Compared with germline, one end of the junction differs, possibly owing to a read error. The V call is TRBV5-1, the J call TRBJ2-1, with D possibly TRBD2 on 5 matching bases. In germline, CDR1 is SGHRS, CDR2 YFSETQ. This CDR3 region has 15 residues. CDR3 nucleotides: TGCGCCAGCAGCTTGGTGGCGGGCTCCTACACTGAGCAGTTCTTC. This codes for CASSLVAGSYTEQFF.

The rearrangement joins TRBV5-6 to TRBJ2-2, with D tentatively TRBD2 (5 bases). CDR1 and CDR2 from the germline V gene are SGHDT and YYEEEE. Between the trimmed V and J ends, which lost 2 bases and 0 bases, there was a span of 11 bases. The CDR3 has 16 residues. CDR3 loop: CASSFRGLSNTGELFF. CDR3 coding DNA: TGTGCCAGCAGCTTCAGAGGACTTTCGAACACCGGGGAGCTGTTTTTT.

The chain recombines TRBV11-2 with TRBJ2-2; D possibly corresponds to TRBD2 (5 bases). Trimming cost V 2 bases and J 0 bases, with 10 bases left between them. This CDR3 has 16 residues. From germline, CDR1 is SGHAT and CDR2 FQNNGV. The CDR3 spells CASSLRGIPNTGELFF. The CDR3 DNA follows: TGTGCCAGCAGCTTAAGAGGGATTCCGAACACCGGGGAGCTGTTTTTT. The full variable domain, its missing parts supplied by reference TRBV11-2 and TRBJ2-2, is EAGVAQSPRYKIIEKRQSVAFWCNPISGHATLYWYQQILGQGPKLLIQFQNNGVVDDSQLPKDRFSAERLKGVDSTLKIQPAKLEDSAVYLCASSLRGIPNTGELFFGEGSRLTVL.

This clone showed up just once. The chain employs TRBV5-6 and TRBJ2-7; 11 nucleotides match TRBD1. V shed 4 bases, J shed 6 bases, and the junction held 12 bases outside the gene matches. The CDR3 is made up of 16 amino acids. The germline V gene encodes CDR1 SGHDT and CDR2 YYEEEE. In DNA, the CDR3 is TGTGCCAGCAGCCCCAAGCCGGGACAGGGGGTTGTCGAGCAGTACTTC. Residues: CASSPKPGQGVVEQYF.

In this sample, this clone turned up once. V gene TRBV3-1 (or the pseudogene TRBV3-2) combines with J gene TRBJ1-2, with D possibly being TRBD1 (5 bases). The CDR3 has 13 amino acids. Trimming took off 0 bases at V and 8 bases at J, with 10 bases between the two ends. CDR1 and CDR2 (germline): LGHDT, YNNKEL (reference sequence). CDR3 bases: TGTGCCAGCAGCCAAGAAGGGACTCAAGGCTACACCTTC. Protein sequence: CASSQEGTQGYTF.

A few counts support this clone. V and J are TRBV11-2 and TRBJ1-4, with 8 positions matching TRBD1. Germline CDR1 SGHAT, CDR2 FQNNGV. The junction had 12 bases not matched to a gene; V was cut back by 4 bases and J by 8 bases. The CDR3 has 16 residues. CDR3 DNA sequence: TGTGCCAGCAGCTCAACCATTGGGCCAGGGGGCGAAAAACTGTTTTTT. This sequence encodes CASSSTIGPGGEKLFF.

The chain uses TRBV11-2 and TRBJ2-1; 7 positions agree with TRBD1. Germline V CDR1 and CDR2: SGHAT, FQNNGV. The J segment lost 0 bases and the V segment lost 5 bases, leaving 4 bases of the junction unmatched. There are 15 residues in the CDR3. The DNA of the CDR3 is TGTGCCAGCAGCACAAACAGGGGCTCCTACAATGAGCAGTTCTTC. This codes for CASSTNRGSYNEQFF.

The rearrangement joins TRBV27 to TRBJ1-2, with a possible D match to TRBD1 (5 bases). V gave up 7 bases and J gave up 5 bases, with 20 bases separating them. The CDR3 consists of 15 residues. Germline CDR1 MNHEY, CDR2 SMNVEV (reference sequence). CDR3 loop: CASTLYGTEGYGYTF. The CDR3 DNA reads TGTGCCAGCACCCTGTACGGGACTGAGGGATATGGCTACACCTTC.

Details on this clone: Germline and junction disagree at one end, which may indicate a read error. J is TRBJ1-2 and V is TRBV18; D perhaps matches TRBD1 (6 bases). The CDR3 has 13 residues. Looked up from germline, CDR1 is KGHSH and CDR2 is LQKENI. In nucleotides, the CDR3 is TGTGCCAGCACACCCCCCCCAGGGGATGGCTACACCTTC. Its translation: CASTPPPGDGYTF.

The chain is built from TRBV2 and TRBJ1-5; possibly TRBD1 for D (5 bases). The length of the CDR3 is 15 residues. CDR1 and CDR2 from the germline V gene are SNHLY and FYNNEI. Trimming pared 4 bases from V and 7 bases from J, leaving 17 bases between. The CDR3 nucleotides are TGTGCCAGCAGTGTCTGGCAGGGCGAATGGCAGCCCCAGCATTTT. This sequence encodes CASSVWQGEWQPQHF.

The CDR3 sequence is CARSLGGLGAEAFF. The CDR3 bases are TGTGCCAGAAGCTTGGGGGGGCTTGGCGCTGAAGCTTTCTTT. The V and J genes are TRBV5-3 and TRBJ1-1; the D gene is possibly TRBD1 (6 bases). TRBV5-3 is reported as an ORF; its role is uncertain. The CDR3 is made up of 14 amino acids. V dropped 0 bases and J dropped 6 bases, with 12 bases sitting between them.

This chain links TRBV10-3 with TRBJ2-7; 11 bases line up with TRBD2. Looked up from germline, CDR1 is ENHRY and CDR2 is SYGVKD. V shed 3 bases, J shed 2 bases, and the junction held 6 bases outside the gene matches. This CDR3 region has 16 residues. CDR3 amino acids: CAISELAGERPYEQYF. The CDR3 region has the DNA TGTGCCATCAGTGAACTAGCGGGAGAGCGACCCTACGAGCAGTACTTC.

CDR3 sequence reads: CASSFGPNTEAFF. The CDR3 DNA is TGTGCCAGCAGCTTTGGGCCGAACACTGAAGCTTTCTTT. The chain couples TRBV7-9 to TRBJ1-1; D remains ambiguous. The CDR3 contains 13 residues. Deletions cut 3 bases from V and 1 base from J, with 6 bases between. Germline CDR1 and CDR2: SEHNR and FQNEAQ (reference sequence).